This T cell receptor (beta chain) emerged from a study of early T cells in non-severe SARS-CoV-2 infection (dated by TCRdb to the early 2020s). Study-level background: Bulk RNA from unsorted whole blood was used for TCR sequencing, so alpha and beta chains could not be paired.

A case-control design nested within a healthcare worker cohort in London, UK, was used, with weekly nasopharyngeal swab PCR tests and blood sampling performed. Between 23 and 31 March 2020, the week of the UK lockdown, healthcare workers were enrolled and then followed up weekly for as long as 16 weeks. This clonotype was found many times. The antigen this receptor binds is unknown. Base-call qualities are not available, and no considerably larger clone is one nucleotide away. The germline ends are 7 bases apart after V is trimmed by 5 bases and J by 6 bases. The cysteine opens and the phenylalanine closes a CDR3 of 12 amino acids. Only the CDR3 portion is preserved as DNA: 36 bases, with reading frame beginning at the first base. Library method: 5' RACE. This sample was sequenced with a NextSeq 500. Unique molecular identifiers were attached to individual cDNA molecules in the TCR library protocol so that sequencing error and PCR bias could be corrected. TCR alpha and beta chains were both sequenced, and the abundances of alpha and beta sequences in each sample were closely correlated with each other. The authors processed their data as follows. Decombinator V4 was used to perform V gene, J gene and CDR3 annotation of TCR sequences. Expanded TCRs were defined as changing significantly between any two time points under a Poisson model with p below 0.0001. Abundances of TCRs were expressed as counts per million after normalisation to the total number of TCRs sequenced in each sample. TRAV1-2 paired with TRAJ12, TRAJ20 or TRAJ33 defined MAIT TCRs, while TRAV10 paired with TRAJ18 defined iNKT TCRs. VDJdb, accessed 1 November 2021, was searched for CMV, EBV and SARS-CoV-2 annotated TCRs, with TCRs annotated for multiple antigens excluded. TCRdb passed the public sequencing reads through fastp at Q25 and MiXCR, retaining productive beta sequences. Every distinct CDR3 protein forms one entry, paired with its most common genes and DNA. It is TCRdb's table, rather than the study itself, that gives the V and J calls and clone size. This sample holds 24,000 or so distinct CDR3 sequences; around 5.4% were observed only once. Jointly, the top ten make up roughly 2.5% of the sample.

Results and caveats for the whole study, not just this receptor: VDJdb matching was skewed toward anti-spike CD8 responses and likely underestimated virus-specific expansions, missing private and CD4 specificities.

This chain is built from TRBV12-3 or TRBV12-4 and TRBJ2-2, and perhaps TRBD2 as D gene, on 6 matching bases. This TCR came from an adult who was a healthcare worker with PCR-confirmed SARS-CoV-2 infection or an uninfected control (not recorded which). Specimen: whole blood. The CDR3 amino acid sequence is: CASSPSAGELFF. The DNA is TGTGCCAGCAGTCCTAGCGCCGGGGAGCTGTTTTTT.